Presented here are 26 T cell receptor beta chains from one specimen sequenced in a study of CXCR3-negative and CXCR3-positive naive CD8 T cells. General observations from the study: CXCR3-negative naive cells had less hydrophobic TRB CDR3s than did CXCR3-positive naive cells.

UMI labels and 5' RACE were used to prepare the TRB cDNA libraries. From the 5' RACE reads, TCRdb lists one entry per CDR3 protein and no DNA. The sample has about 50,000 distinct CDR3 sequences. Which antigens these TCRs recognize remains unknown. Sequenced: naive CXCR3+ CD8+ T cells from blood. Subset given: CD45RO-CCR7+CD27+CD95- naive CD8+ T cells expressing CXCR3 (TNR3+). These TCRs come from a human donor in good health. Some clones in this sample may be carry-over from other donors' samples.

The chain has TRBV7-2 and TRBJ2-7; with no DNA, the TCRdb D assignment of TRBD2 cannot be verified. CDR1 SGHTA and CDR2 FQGNSA come from the germline V gene. There are 14 residues in the CDR3. The CDR3 is CASSSFGPSYEQYF.

The V call is TRBV7-3, the J call TRBJ2-2; TCRdb names TRBD1, which stays unverified in the absence of DNA. This CDR3 is 18 amino acids long. The germline gives CDR1 SGHTA, CDR2 FQGTGA. The chain's CDR3 is CASSLTPLGRTNTGELFF.

This sequence joins TRBV20-1 and TRBJ2-2. The CDR3 runs to 13 residues. Germline CDR1 reads DFQATT; CDR2 reads SNEGSKA (reference sequence). CDR3: CSASTVNTGELFF.

This chain joins TRBV29-1 and TRBJ2-5. The CDR3 spans 12 residues. The germline CDR1 and CDR2 sequences are SQVTM and ANQGSEA. The CDR3: CSVGRPQETQYF.

The chain recombines TRBV12-3 or TRBV12-4 with TRBJ2-7. The CDR3 is 12 residues long. The CDR3 protein is CASSRSSYEQYF.

The V gene is TRBV12-3 or TRBV12-4, the J gene TRBJ2-3; TCRdb designates TRBD1, a call that cannot be tested without DNA. This CDR3 is built from 15 residues. This CDR3 reads CASRPLERPPDTQYF.

This chain connects TRBV7-9 to TRBJ2-7; TCRdb selects TRBD1, and the lack of DNA leaves this call unchecked. Looked up from germline, CDR1 is SEHNR and CDR2 is FQNEAQ (reference sequence). The CDR3 has 14 residues. The CDR3 protein is CASSSRDRDYEQYF.

The chain's CDR3 is CSAWGDRGNTEAFF. This rearrangement joins TRBV20-1 to TRBJ1-1; there is no DNA to check the TCRdb D call of TRBD1. Germline loops: CDR1 DFQATT, CDR2 SNEGSKA (reference sequence). The CDR3 covers 14 residues.

J is TRBJ2-1 and V is TRBV7-9; the D gene TCRdb calls, TRBD2, cannot be checked with no DNA. This CDR3 spans 13 amino acids. The V gene's germline CDR1 is SEHNR and CDR2 FQNEAQ (reference sequence). This chain's CDR3 is CASSSGGSNEQFF.

The chain combines TRBV4-2 with TRBJ2-1; checking the TCRdb D call of TRBD1 is not possible without DNA. The CDR3 is 15 amino acids. Germline V gene data show CDR1 as LGHNA and CDR2 as YNFKEQ. CDR3: CASSQGRQGRNEQFF.

The chain joins TRBV28 to TRBJ2-3; with no DNA, the TCRdb D assignment of TRBD1 cannot be verified. The CDR3 spans 13 residues. Germline CDR1 and CDR2: MDHEN and SYDVKM. The CDR3: CASGTGSTDTQYF.

This chain links TRBV7-9 with TRBJ2-1; TCRdb returns TRBD1, unconfirmable since there is no DNA. The germline V gene has CDR1 SEHNR and CDR2 FQNEAQ (reference sequence). The CDR3 runs 16 residues. This CDR3 reads CASPQGDSLTYNEQFF.

The rearrangement joins TRBV7-9 to TRBJ1-5; no DNA is available, so the TRBD1 call from TCRdb remains unchecked. The germline V gene has CDR1 SEHNR and CDR2 FQNEAQ (reference sequence). The CDR3 consists of 17 residues. The CDR3 reads CASSPIWWGDSNQPQHF.

The CDR3 region is CASSRGAVRGTEAFF. The chain has TRBV5-6 and TRBJ1-1. The germline gives CDR1 SGHDT, CDR2 YYEEEE. This CDR3 comprises 15 residues.

This chain uses TRBV21-1 with TRBJ2-7; absent DNA, TCRdb's TRBD1 call cannot be checked. TRBV21-1 constitutes a pseudogene. The length of the CDR3 is 15 residues. CDR3 sequence: CASNPGTGIFYEQYF.

The chain combines TRBV6-2 or TRBV6-3 with TRBJ2-7; there is no DNA to check the TCRdb D call of TRBD2. The CDR3 covers 17 residues. Germline loops: CDR1 MNHEY, CDR2 SVGEGT. CDR3 loop: CASRTILAGVVSYEQYF.

This sequence joins TRBV28 and TRBJ2-7; TCRdb selects TRBD1, and the lack of DNA leaves this call unchecked. CDR1 is MDHEN and CDR2 is SYDVKM in the germline V gene. This CDR3 region has 13 residues. The CDR3 is CASCRRGLCEQYF. Together with reference TRBV28 and TRBJ2-7, the CDR3 gives the full variable domain: DVKVTQSSRYLVKRTGEKVFLECVQDMDHENMFWYRQDPGLGLRLIYFSYDVKMKEKGDIPEGYSVSREKKERFSLILESASTNQTSMYLCASCRRGLCEQYFGPGTRLTVT.

The chain has TRBV9 and TRBJ1-1. Per germline, CDR1 SGDLS and CDR2 YYNGEE. This CDR3 contains 18 residues. CDR3 sequence: CASSVVPAREGWDTEAFF.

The chain combines TRBV25-1 with TRBJ1-4; TCRdb selects TRBD1, and the lack of DNA leaves this call unchecked. Germline V lookup: CDR1 MGHDK, CDR2 SYGVNS. The CDR3 has 19 amino acids. CDR3 amino acids: CASSDVFGTGMATNEKLFF.

This chain connects TRBV29-1 to TRBJ1-1; without DNA, the TCRdb call of TRBD1 cannot be checked. The CDR3 covers 13 residues. Germline CDR1 reads SQVTM; CDR2 reads ANQGSEA. Here the CDR3 reads CSVGQGRGTEAFF. The entire variable domain, with the rest obtained from reference TRBV29-1 and TRBJ1-1, is as follows: SAVISQKPSRDICQRGTSLTIQCQVDSQVTMMFWYRQQPGQSLTLIATANQGSEATYESGFVIDKFPISRPNLTFSTLTVSNMSPEDSSIYLCSVGQGRGTEAFFGQGTRLTVV.

The genes are TRBV6-2 or TRBV6-3 and TRBJ2-5. The CDR3 totals 12 residues. Germline-derived CDR1 and CDR2 are MNHEY and SVGEGT. The CDR3 here is CASSYPVETQYF.

V usage is TRBV4-3 and J usage is TRBJ2-1. CDR3 length: 16 amino acids. CDR1 LGHNA and CDR2 YSLEER come from the germline V gene. The CDR3 loop is CASSQDTGISYNEQFF.

V gene TRBV27 combines with J gene TRBJ2-7; there is no DNA to check the TCRdb D call of TRBD1. The length of the CDR3 is 14 residues. Per germline, CDR1 MNHEY and CDR2 SMNVEV (reference sequence). CDR3 loop: CASSLGQMGYEQYF.

The gene calls are TRBV6-5 and TRBJ2-1; TCRdb reports TRBD1, a call that lacks DNA to check it against. CDR1 MNHEY and CDR2 SVGAGI come from the germline V gene. CDR3 length: 11 residues. CDR3 protein: CASNGQSEQFF.

The rearrangement joins TRBV20-1 to TRBJ2-7; there is no DNA to check the TCRdb D call of TRBD2. Germline values: CDR1 DFQATT, CDR2 SNEGSKA (reference sequence). The CDR3 totals 14 residues. CDR3 amino acids: CSARGLAGLYEQYF.

This chain joins TRBV7-9 and TRBJ2-1; TCRdb designates TRBD1, a call that cannot be tested without DNA. The CDR3 loop spans 15 amino acids. Germline lookup yields CDR1 SEHNR and CDR2 FQNEAQ (reference sequence). CDR3 amino acids: CASSSPLGTNNEQFF.